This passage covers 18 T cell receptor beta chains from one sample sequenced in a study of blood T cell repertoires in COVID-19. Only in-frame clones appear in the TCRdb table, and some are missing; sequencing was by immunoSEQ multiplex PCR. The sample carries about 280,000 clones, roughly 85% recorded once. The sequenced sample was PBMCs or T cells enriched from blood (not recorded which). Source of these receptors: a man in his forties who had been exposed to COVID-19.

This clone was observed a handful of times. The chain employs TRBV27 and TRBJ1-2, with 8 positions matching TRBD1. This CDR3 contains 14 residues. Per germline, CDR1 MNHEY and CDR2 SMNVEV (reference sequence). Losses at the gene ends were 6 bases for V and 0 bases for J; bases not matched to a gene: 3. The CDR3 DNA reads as TGTGCCAGCAGCCAGGACAGGGCTAACTATGGCTACACCTTC. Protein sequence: CASSQDRANYGYTF.

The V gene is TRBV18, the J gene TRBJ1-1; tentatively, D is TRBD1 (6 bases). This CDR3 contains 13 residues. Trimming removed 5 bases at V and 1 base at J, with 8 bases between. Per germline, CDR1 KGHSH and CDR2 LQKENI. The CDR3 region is CASSEQGNTEAFF. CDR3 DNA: TGTGCCAGCTCAGAACAGGGGAACACTGAAGCTTTCTTT. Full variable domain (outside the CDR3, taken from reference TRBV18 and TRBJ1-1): NAGVMQNPRHLVRRRGQEARLRCSPMKGHSHVYWYRQLPEEGLKFMVYLQKENIIDESGMPKERFSAEFPKEGPSILRIQQVVRGDSAAYFCASSEQGNTEAFFGQGTRLTVV.

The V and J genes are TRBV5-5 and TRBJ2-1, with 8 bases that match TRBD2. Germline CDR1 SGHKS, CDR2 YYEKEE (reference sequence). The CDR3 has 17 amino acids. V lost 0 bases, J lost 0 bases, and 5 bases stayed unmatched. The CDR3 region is CASSLGPSGSSYNEQFF. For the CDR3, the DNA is TGTGCCAGCAGCTTGGGACCCAGCGGGAGCTCCTACAATGAGCAGTTCTTC.

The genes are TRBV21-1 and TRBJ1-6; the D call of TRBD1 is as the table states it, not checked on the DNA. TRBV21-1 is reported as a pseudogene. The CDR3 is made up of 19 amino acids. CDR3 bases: TGTGCCAGCAGCAATGGGGCCCCCACAGAAGTGCGCTATAATTCACCCCTCCACTTT. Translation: CASSNGAPTEVRYNSPLHF.

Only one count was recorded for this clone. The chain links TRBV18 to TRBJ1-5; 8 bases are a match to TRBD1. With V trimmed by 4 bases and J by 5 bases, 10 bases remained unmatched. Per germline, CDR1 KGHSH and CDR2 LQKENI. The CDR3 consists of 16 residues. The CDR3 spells CASSRGQGVLDQPQHF. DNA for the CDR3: TGTGCCAGCTCACGTGGACAGGGAGTGTTGGATCAGCCCCAGCATTTT.

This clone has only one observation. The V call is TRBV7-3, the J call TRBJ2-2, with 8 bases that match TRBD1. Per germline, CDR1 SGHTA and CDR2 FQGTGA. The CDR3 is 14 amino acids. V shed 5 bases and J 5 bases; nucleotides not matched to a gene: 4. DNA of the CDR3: TGTGCCAGCAGCCTCGACAGGGGTACCGGGGAGCTGTTTTTT. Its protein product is CASSLDRGTGELFF.

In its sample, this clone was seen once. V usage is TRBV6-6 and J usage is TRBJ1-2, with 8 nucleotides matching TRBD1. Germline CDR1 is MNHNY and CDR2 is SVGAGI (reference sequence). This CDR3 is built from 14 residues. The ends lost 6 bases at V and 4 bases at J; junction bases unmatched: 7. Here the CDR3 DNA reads TGTGCCAGCAGCGCCGGGACAGGCAGCTATGGCTACACCTTC. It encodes CASSAGTGSYGYTF.

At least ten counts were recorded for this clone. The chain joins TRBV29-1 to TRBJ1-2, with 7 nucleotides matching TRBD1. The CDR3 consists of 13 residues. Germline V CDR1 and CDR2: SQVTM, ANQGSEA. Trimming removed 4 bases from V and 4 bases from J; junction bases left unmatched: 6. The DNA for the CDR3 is TGCAGCGTTGCCAAGGGGGCGGGCTATGGCTACACCTTC. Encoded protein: CSVAKGAGYGYTF.

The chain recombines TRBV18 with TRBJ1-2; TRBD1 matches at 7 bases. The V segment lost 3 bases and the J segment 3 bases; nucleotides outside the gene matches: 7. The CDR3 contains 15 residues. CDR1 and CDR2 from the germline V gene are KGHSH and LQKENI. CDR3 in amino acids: CASSPSGGRDYGYTF. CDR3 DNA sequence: TGTGCCAGCTCACCCTCAGGGGGTAGAGACTATGGCTACACCTTC.

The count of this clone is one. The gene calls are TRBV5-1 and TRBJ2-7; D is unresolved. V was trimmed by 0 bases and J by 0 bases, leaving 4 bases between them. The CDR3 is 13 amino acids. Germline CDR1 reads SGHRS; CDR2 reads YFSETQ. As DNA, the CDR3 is TGCGCCAGCAGCTTGGTCCTCTCCTACGAGCAGTACTTC. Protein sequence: CASSLVLSYEQYF.

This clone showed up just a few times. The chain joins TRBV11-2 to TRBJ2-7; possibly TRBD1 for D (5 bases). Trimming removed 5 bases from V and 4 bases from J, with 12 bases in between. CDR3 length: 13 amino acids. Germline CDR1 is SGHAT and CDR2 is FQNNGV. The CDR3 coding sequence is TGTGCCAGCAGCGCTTCGGACAAGTACGAGCAGTACTTC. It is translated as CASSASDKYEQYF.

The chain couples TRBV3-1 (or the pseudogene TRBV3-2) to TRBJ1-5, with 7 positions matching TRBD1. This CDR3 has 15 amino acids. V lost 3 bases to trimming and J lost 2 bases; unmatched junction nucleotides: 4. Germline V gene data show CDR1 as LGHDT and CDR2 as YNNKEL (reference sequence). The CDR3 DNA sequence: TGTGCCAGCAGCCAGCGACAGGGAGGCAATCAGCCCCAGCATTTT. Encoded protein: CASSQRQGGNQPQHF.

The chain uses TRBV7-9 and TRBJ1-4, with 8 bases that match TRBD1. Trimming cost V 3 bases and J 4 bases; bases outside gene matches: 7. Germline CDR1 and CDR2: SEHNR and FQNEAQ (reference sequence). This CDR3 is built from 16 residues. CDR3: CASSLGQELVNEKLFF. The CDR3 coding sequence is TGTGCCAGCAGCTTGGGACAGGAATTAGTTAATGAAAAACTGTTTTTT.

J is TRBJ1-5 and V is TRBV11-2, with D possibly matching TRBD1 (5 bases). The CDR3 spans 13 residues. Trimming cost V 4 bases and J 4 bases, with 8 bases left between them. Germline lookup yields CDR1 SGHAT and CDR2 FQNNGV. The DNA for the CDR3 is TGTGCCAGCAGCTCAGGGCAAAATCAGCCCCAGCATTTT. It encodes CASSSGQNQPQHF.

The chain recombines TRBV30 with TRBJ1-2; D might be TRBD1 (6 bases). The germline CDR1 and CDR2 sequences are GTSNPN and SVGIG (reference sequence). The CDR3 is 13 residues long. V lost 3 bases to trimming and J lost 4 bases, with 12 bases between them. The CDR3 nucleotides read TGTGCCTGGAGCGGGGGGGCGGGCTATGGCTACACCTTC. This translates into CAWSGGAGYGYTF.

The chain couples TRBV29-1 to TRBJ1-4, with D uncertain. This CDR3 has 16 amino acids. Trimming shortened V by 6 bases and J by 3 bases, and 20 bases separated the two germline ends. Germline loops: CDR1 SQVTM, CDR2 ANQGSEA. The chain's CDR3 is CSVGDWVLNPNEKLFF. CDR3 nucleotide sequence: TGCAGCGTGGGAGATTGGGTCCTCAATCCTAATGAAAAACTGTTTTTT. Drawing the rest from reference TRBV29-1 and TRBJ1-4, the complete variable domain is SAVISQKPSRDICQRGTSLTIQCQVDSQVTMMFWYRQQPGQSLTLIATANQGSEATYESGFVIDKFPISRPNLTFSTLTVSNMSPEDSSIYLCSVGDWVLNPNEKLFFGSGTQLSVL.

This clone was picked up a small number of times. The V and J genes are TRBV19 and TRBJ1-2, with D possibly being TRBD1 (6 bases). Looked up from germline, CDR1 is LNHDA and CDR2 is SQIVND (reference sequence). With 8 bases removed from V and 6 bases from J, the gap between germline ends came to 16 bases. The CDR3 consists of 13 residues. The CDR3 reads CASSGAQGHGYTF. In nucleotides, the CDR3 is TGTGCCAGTTCAGGGGCTCAGGGCCATGGCTACACCTTC.

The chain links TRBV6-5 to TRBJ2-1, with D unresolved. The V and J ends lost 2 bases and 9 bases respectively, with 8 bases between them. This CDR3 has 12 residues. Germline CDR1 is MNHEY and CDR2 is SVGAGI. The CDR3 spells CASSYGPGEQFF. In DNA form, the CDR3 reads TGTGCCAGCAGTTACGGTCCGGGTGAGCAGTTCTTC.